This T cell receptor beta chain originates from a study of blood T cells in healthy people across ages. At the level of the study: For every two T cells, template switching captured about one barcoded beta molecule.

This CDR3 spans 12 amino acids. Trimming removed 0 bases at V and 5 bases at J, with 4 bases between. Germline CDR1 DFQATT, CDR2 SNEGSKA (reference sequence). Combining a sample-barcoded 5' primer with a J-beta primer mix, a second PCR ran for about 7 to 12 cycles. TCRdb reprocessed the 5' RACE reads via MiXCR and lists one record per CDR3 protein. The table includes around 800,000 distinct CDR3 sequences, 25% to 30% detected once. A further study also used this sample, focusing on T cells of mothers and their children.

The chain combines TRBV20-1 with TRBJ1-4; no reliable D call. Sequenced sample: blood. This receptor was identified in a boy aged 10-17 years in good health. CDR3 sequence: CSARDVNEKLFF. The CDR3 DNA reads as TGCAGTGCTAGAGATGTAAATGAAAAACTGTTTTTT.